Included here is one TCR beta chain sequence, with context. This sample stems from a study of naive and memory T cell subsets. Germline V gene lookup returns CDR1 SQVTM and CDR2 ANQGSEA. V lost 4 bases to trimming and J lost 1 base; unmatched junction nucleotides: 9. The CDR3 consists of 16 residues. Two oligonucleotides, mixed equimolar, formed the beta constant-region primer covering TRBC1 and TRBC2. The ligated cDNA underwent four PCR rounds using SP2 and nested alpha and beta constant-region primers. A 12-nucleotide UMI and the SP2 primer were added to the cDNA 3' end by oligonucleotide ligation. TCRdb re-derived calls from the UMI-ligation and nested PCR reads in MiXCR, one entry per CDR3 protein. Here the sample spans just over 80,000 distinct CDR3 sequences, about 10% being singletons.

Material: naive CD8+ T cells from blood. This clonotype was sampled from a human donor in good health. The chain joins TRBV29-1 to TRBJ2-1; 8 nucleotides agree with TRBD2. Written as DNA, the CDR3 is TGCAGCGTTGTGGGACATAAGCGGGGGTCCTACAATGAGCAGTTCTTC. Amino acids: CSVVGHKRGSYNEQFF.